This T cell receptor (beta chain) appears in the sequencing data of a study of blood T cell repertoires in COVID-19. CDR3 length: 13 amino acids. Trimming at V came to 9 bases and at J to 4 bases, leaving 5 bases not matched to a gene. From germline, CDR1 is MNHEY and CDR2 SVGAGI. Generated by immunoSEQ multiplex PCR, the TCRdb table keeps only in-frame clones and is missing some. The data show under 350,000 clones, roughly 89% seen once. The clonotype comes from a man aged 40-50 years with acute or convalescent COVID-19. The chain links TRBV6-5 to TRBJ1-2; 10 bases agree with TRBD1. Sequenced sample: peripheral blood. The CDR3 nucleotides are TGTGCCAGTCGGGACAGGGGAAGCTATGGCTACACCTTC. Translating it yields CASRDRGSYGYTF.